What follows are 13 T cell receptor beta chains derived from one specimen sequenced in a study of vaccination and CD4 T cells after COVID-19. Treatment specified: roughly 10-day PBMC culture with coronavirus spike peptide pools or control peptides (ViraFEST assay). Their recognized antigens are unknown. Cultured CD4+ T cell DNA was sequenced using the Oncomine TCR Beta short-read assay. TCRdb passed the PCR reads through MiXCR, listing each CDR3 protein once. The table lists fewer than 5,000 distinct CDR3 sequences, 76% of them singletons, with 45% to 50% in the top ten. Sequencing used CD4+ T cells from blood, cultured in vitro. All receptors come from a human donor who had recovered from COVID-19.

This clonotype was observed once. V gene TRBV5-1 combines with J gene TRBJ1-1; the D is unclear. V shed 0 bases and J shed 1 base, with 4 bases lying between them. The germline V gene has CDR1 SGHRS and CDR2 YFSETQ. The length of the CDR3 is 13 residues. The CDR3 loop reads CASSLETNTEAFF. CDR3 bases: TGCGCCAGCAGCTTGGAAACGAACACTGAAGCTTTCTTT.

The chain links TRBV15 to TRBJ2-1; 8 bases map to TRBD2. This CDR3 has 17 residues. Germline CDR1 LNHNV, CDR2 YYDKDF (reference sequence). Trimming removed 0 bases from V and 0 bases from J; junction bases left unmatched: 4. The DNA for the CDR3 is TGTGCCACCAGCAGAGATCTACTAGCGGACTCCTACAATGAGCAGTTCTTC. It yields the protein CATSRDLLADSYNEQFF.

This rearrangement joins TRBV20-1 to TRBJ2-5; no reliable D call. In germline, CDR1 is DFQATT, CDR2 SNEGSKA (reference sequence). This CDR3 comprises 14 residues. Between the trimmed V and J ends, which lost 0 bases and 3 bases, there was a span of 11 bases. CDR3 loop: CSARDIKTEETQYF. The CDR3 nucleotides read TGCAGTGCTAGAGATATCAAGACGGAAGAGACCCAGTACTTC.

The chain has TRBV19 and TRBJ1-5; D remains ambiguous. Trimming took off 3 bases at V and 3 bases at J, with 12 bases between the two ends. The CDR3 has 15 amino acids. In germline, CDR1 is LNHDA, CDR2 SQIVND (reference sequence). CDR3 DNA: TGTGCCAGTAGTATGGTCCCAGGTCCCAATCAGCCCCAGCATTTT. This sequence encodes CASSMVPGPNQPQHF. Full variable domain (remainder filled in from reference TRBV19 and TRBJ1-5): DGGITQSPKYLFRKEGQNVTLSCEQNLNHDAMYWYRQDPGQGLRLIYYSQIVNDFQKGDIAEGYSVSREKKESFPLTVTSAQKNPTAFYLCASSMVPGPNQPQHFGDGTRLSIL.

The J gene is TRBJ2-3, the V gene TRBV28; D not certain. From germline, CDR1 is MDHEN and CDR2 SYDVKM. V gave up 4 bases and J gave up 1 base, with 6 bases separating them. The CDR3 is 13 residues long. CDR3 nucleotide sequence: TGTGCCAGCAGTTCAATGGGCACAGATACGCAGTATTTT. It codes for CASSSMGTDTQYF.

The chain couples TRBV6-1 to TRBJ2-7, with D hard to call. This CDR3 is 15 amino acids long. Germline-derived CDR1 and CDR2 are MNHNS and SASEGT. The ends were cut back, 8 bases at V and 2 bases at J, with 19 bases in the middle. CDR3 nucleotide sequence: TGTGCCAGCCACGGCGCGCCCATTTCAACCTACGAGCAGTACTTC. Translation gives CASHGAPISTYEQYF.

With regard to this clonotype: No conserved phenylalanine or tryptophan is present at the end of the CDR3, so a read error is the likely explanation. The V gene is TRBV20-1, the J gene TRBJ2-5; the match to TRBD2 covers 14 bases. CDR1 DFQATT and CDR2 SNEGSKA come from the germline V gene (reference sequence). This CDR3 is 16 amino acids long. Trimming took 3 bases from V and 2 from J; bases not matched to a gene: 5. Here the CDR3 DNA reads TGCAGTGCTAGTCGACTAGCGGGAGGGTTTCAAGAGACCCAGTACTTA. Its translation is CSASRLAGGFQETQYL.

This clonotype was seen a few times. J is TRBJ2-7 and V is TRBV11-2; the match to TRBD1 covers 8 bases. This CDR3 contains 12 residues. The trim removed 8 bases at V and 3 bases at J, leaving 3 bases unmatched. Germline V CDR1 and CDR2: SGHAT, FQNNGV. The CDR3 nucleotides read TGTGCCAGCGGGGGACAGGTCTACGAGCAGTACTTC. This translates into CASGGQVYEQYF.

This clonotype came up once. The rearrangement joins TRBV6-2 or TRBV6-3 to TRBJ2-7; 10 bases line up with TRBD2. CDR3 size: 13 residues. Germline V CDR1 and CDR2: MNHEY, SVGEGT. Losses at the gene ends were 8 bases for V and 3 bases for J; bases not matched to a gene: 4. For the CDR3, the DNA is TGTGCCAGCCGGCCTAGCGGGAGCTACGAGCAGTACTTC. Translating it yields CASRPSGSYEQYF.

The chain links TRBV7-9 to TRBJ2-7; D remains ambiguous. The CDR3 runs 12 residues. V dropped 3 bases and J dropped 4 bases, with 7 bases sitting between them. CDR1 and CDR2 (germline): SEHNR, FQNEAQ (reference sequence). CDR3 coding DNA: TGTGCCAGCAGCTTCCAAGCTTACGAGCAGTACTTC. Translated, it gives CASSFQAYEQYF.

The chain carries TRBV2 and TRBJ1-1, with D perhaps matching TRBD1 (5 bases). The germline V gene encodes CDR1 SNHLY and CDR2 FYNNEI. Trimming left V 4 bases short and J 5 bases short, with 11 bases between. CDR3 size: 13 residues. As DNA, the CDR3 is TGTGCCAGCAGTGGCGGGGCTTGGACTGAAGCTTTCTTT. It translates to CASSGGAWTEAFF.

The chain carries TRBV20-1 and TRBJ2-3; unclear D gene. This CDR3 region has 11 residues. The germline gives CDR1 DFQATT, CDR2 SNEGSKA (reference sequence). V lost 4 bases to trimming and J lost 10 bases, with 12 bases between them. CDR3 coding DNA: TGCAGTGCTAATTTAGGAAGGCCGCAGTATTTT. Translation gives CSANLGRPQYF.

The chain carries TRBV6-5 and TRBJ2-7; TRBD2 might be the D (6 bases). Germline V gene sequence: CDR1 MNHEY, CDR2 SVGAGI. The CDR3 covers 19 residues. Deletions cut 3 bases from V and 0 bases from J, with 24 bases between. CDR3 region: CASSYSFELPDYSSYEQYF. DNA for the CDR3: TGTGCCAGCAGTTATTCATTTGAACTCCCGGACTACAGCTCCTACGAGCAGTACTTC.